The 8 T cell receptor beta chains reported below all come from one sample, sequenced in a study of blood T cells in healthy people across ages. Alongside a J-beta primer mix, a sample-barcoded 5' primer served in a second PCR lasting roughly 7 to 12 cycles. TCRdb re-called the 5' RACE reads with MiXCR, one entry per CDR3 protein. This sample has hundreds of thousands of distinct CDR3 sequences, with over 40% found just once. The sequenced sample was blood. These TCRs come from a woman aged 80 or over in good health.

The V and J genes are TRBV10-3 and TRBJ2-7, with D unresolved. Trimming shortened V by 7 bases and J by 7 bases, and 11 bases separated the two germline ends. CDR3 length: 11 amino acids. Looked up from germline, CDR1 is ENHRY and CDR2 is SYGVKD. CDR3 nucleotides: TGTGCCATCAAACGCGACAATGAGCAGTACTTC. Residues: CAIKRDNEQYF.

J is TRBJ2-1 and V is TRBV29-1, with no clear D. The J call is doubtful: the DNA matches TRBJ2-7 better. Per the germline V gene, CDR1 is SQVTM and CDR2 is ANQGSEA. There are 14 residues in the CDR3. CDR3 residues: CSVYRSTAYNEQYF. The CDR3 DNA follows: TGCAGCGTCTACCGATCCACGGCCTACAATGAGCAGTACTTC.

V is TRBV7-9 and J is TRBJ1-4; the D is unclear. The V gene lost 5 bases and the J gene lost 0 bases, with 10 bases spanning the gap. CDR3 length: 15 residues. The germline gives CDR1 SEHNR, CDR2 FQNEAQ (reference sequence). The CDR3 DNA reads as TGTGCCAGCAGCCTCTTACAGCCAACTAATGAAAAACTGTTTTTT. Translating it yields CASSLLQPTNEKLFF.

There are a few counts of this clonotype. This rearrangement joins TRBV5-1 to TRBJ2-2; D uncertain. V was clipped by 0 bases and J by 4 bases, with 7 bases between them. The length of the CDR3 is 14 residues. Germline CDR1 SGHRS, CDR2 YFSETQ. Here the CDR3 DNA reads TGCGCCAGCAGCTTGGCCCAAGGCACCGGGGAGCTGTTTTTT. This encodes CASSLAQGTGELFF.

The chain uses TRBV6-1 and TRBJ2-3; 7 positions agree with TRBD2. J gave up 2 bases and V 6 bases, and 5 bases lay outside the gene matches. The CDR3 sequence is 14 residues long. CDR1 is MNHNS and CDR2 is SASEGT in the germline V gene. CDR3 protein: CASSNGRPTDTQYF. CDR3 bases: TGTGCCAGCAGCAACGGGAGGCCCACAGATACGCAGTATTTT.

In this sample, this clonotype turned up many times. The chain combines TRBV20-1 with TRBJ2-7, with a tentative D call TRBD1 (6 bases). V was trimmed by 0 bases and J by 2 bases, leaving 14 bases between them. There are 15 residues in the CDR3. Germline V lookup: CDR1 DFQATT, CDR2 SNEGSKA (reference sequence). CDR3 in amino acids: CSARDPRTVAYEQYF. The CDR3 bases are TGCAGTGCTAGAGATCCCCGGACAGTCGCCTACGAGCAGTACTTC.

This clonotype was recorded at least ten times. The chain has TRBV29-1 and TRBJ1-1, with D perhaps TRBD1 (5 bases). Trimming shortened V by 2 bases and J by 6 bases, and 19 bases separated the two germline ends. The germline V gene has CDR1 SQVTM and CDR2 ANQGSEA. The CDR3 runs 15 residues. CDR3 residues: CSVESLGWGSAEAFF. CDR3 DNA: TGCAGCGTTGAATCCCTAGGGTGGGGGAGCGCTGAAGCTTTCTTT.

There are a few counts of this clonotype. The chain carries TRBV6-2 or TRBV6-3 and TRBJ2-6; 8 bases line up with TRBD2. CDR1 is MNHEY and CDR2 is SVGEGT in the germline V gene. The CDR3 has 18 residues. With 0 bases clipped from V and 1 base from J, the junction kept 5 bases outside the gene matches. CDR3 in amino acids: CASSYSISGVSGANVLTF. The CDR3 DNA sequence: TGTGCCAGCAGTTACTCGATTAGCGGGGTGTCTGGGGCCAACGTCCTGACTTTC.